A selection of T cell receptor beta chains follows, all from one sample in a study of blood T cells in healthy people across ages. One entry per CDR3 protein, called by TCRdb with MiXCR from the 5' RACE reads. Of around 1,900,000 distinct CDR3 sequences in the sample, roughly 43% are singletons; the top ten hold more than 20%. The sample was blood. The receptors were gathered from a human donor in good health. Each CDR3 is given with its conserved first and last residue. D genes are given only for firm matches. Some rows mark clone size as missing; the rest say once, few, many or name a class of expanded clone.

J gene | clone size | V gene | D gene | CDR3 DNA | CDR3 protein
TRBJ2-5 | . | TRBV24-1 | . | TGTGCCACGAGTGGGGCAGCGGGCAATAACCAAGAGACCCAGTACTTC | CATSGAAGNNQETQYF
TRBJ2-1 | few | TRBV28 | . | TGTGCCAGCAGGACACCGGGTTCGGGTTCCTACAATGAGCAGTTCTTC | CASRTPGSGSYNEQFF
TRBJ1-2 | many | TRBV7-9 | . | TGTGCCAGCAGCTTAGGGGGGGATGGCTACACCTTC | CASSLGGDGYTF
TRBJ1-5 | . | TRBV4-1 | . | TGCGCCAGCAGCCATCGCCAGGGAAATCAGCCCCAGCATTTT | CASSHRQGNQPQHF
TRBJ2-1 | . | TRBV2 | . | TGTGCCAGCAGAAGATCCAGGGCTGACAATGAGCAGTTCTTC | CASRRSRADNEQFF
TRBJ1-1 | . | TRBV29-1 | . | TGCAGCGTTGATTTTGCTTGGGGGGGTGCTGAAGCTTTCTTT | CSVDFAWGGAEAFF
TRBJ2-3 | few | TRBV20-1 | . | TGCAGTGCTGGGTCCCGGTATCCAGATACGCAGTATTTT | CSAGSRYPDTQYF
TRBJ2-7 | . | TRBV7-9 | . | TGTGCCAGCAGCTTAGTTCGGGCAGGGGAGTCCGACGAGCAGTACTTC | CASSLVRAGESDEQYF
TRBJ2-1 | . | TRBV28 | . | TGTGCCAGCAGCACCCAGGGAAAGAATGAGCAGTTCTTC | CASSTQGKNEQFF
TRBJ2-5 | once | TRBV20-1 | . | TGCAGTGCTAGAGACACCGGGGCAGGGGGAGGAGAGACCCAGTACTTC | CSARDTGAGGGETQYF
TRBJ2-1 | once | TRBV11-1 | TRBD1 | TGTGCCAGCAGCTCGCGGGACAGGGCCTCCTACAATGAGCAGTTCTTC | CASSSRDRASYNEQFF
TRBJ1-2 | . | TRBV20-1 | . | TGCAGTGCTTCCGAAACTAACTATGGCTACACCTTC | CSASETNYGYTF
TRBJ2-7 | . | TRBV6-1 | TRBD1 | TGTGCCAGCAAAACCGGGACAGGGGGCTACGAGCAGTACTTC | CASKTGTGGYEQYF
TRBJ1-5 | . | TRBV27 | TRBD1 | TGTGCCAGCAGTTCCCAATTGGACAGGGGGCATCAGCCCCAGCATTTT | CASSSQLDRGHQPQHF
TRBJ1-6 | few | TRBV18 | . | TGTGCCAGCTCACCCCTGACAGGAGGGACTAATTCACCCCTCCACTTT | CASSPLTGGTNSPLHF
TRBJ2-1 | . | TRBV29-1 | TRBD1 | TGCAGCGTTGTGGGACAGGGCCACAATGAGCAGTTCTTC | CSVVGQGHNEQFF
TRBJ1-1 | . | TRBV29-1 | TRBD1 | TGCAGCGTTGGGGGGGGACAGGGAGGTACTGAAGCTTTCTTT | CSVGGGQGGTEAFF
TRBJ2-3 | few | TRBV7-2 | TRBD2 | TGTGCCAGCAGCTCACTAGCGGGGCTCACAGATACGCAGTATTTT | CASSSLAGLTDTQYF
TRBJ2-5 | . | TRBV7-9 | . | TGTGCCAGCAGCGACAGGGACTCGGAGACCCAGTACTTC | CASSDRDSETQYF
TRBJ2-6 | . | TRBV25-1 | TRBD1 | TGTGCCAGCAGTGAATATTTCCCGGACAGGGGGTCGCCTAGGGCCAACGTCCTGACTTTC | CASSEYFPDRGSPRANVLTF
TRBJ1-2 | . | TRBV19 | . | TGTGCCAGTAGTAAACAGGTTGACTATGGCTACACCTTC | CASSKQVDYGYTF
TRBJ1-4 | few | TRBV18 | . | TGTGCCAGCTCACCACGACAGGCAGCAACTAATGAAAAACTGTTTTTT | CASSPRQAATNEKLFF
TRBJ2-1 | . | TRBV29-1 | TRBD1 | TGCAGCGTTCCCGGGACAGACAATGAGCAGTTCTTC | CSVPGTDNEQFF
TRBJ2-5 | . | TRBV12-3/TRBV12-4 | TRBD1 | TGTGCCATAGGGGACAGGGGAGAGACCCAGTACTTC | CAIGDRGETQYF
TRBJ2-2 | once | TRBV11-2 | . | TGTGCCAGCAGCTTAGATAACAGGAACACCGGGGAGCTGTTTTTT | CASSLDNRNTGELFF
TRBJ2-3 | few | TRBV4-3 | TRBD1 | TGCGCCAGCAGCCAAGATACCACAGGGGATGCAGATACGCAGTATTTT | CASSQDTTGDADTQYF
TRBJ1-1 | . | TRBV27 | . | TGTGCCAGCAGTCATGGTGGGTGGGCGGGGACTGAAGCTTTCTTT | CASSHGGWAGTEAFF
TRBJ1-1 | few | TRBV20-1 | . | TGCAGTGCTAAGAGCGGGAACACTGAAGCTTTCTTT | CSAKSGNTEAFF
TRBJ2-1 | many | TRBV29-1 | . | TGCAGCGTTGGTGGGCCTCGTAATGAGCAGTTCTTC | CSVGGPRNEQFF
TRBJ2-5 | . | TRBV25-1 | TRBD2 | TGTGCCAGCAGTGAAGGTTCTAGCGGGGGCCCTGAAGAGACCCAGTACTTC | CASSEGSSGGPEETQYF
TRBJ1-2 | few | TRBV25-1 | . | TGTGCCAGCAGTGATTCGGCCCCTTACTATGGCTACACCTTC | CASSDSAPYYGYTF
TRBJ2-1 | many | TRBV6-6 | TRBD2 | TGTGCCAGCAGGCCGACTAGCGGGGGGGCTAATGAGCAGTTCTTC | CASRPTSGGANEQFF
TRBJ1-1 | . | TRBV6-2/TRBV6-3 | . | TGTGCCAGCAGTTACGGTCTCGAATCCTACACTGAAGCTTTCTTT | CASSYGLESYTEAFF
TRBJ1-1 | . | TRBV5-1 | . | TGCGCCAGCAGCTTGGTGTTCTCAGGCCCCAACGCTGAAGCTTTCTTT | CASSLVFSGPNAEAFF
TRBJ2-7 | . | TRBV27 | TRBD1 | TGTGCCAGCAGTTTATTACCCCCGGGACAGGGCTCCTACGAGCAGTACTTC | CASSLLPPGQGSYEQYF
TRBJ2-5 | few | TRBV6-5 | . | TGTGCCAGCAGTTACCGAGGGGCAGCGCGAGGGGAGCAGTACTTC | CASSYRGAARGEQYF
TRBJ2-7 | few | TRBV15 | . | TGTGCCACCAGCAAGGACTTGAGCTCCTACGAGCAGTACTTC | CATSKDLSSYEQYF
TRBJ2-4 | . | TRBV21-1 | . | TGTGCCAGCAGCAAAGTCCCCAGACGACTAGCCAAAAACATTCAGTACTTC | CASSKVPRRLAKNIQYF
TRBJ2-3 | . | TRBV5-1 | TRBD1 | TGCGCCAGCACCGATCAGACAGGGTCCCCAGATACGCAGTATTTT | CASTDQTGSPDTQYF
TRBJ2-5 | . | TRBV6-2/TRBV6-3 | . | TGTGCCAGCAGTTACGCCGGGTCCCAGTACTTC | CASSYAGSQYF
TRBJ2-1 | . | TRBV12-3/TRBV12-4 | . | TGTGCCAGCAGTTTAGCCGGGACCAAGACCAATGAGCAGTTCTTC | CASSLAGTKTNEQFF
TRBJ2-4 | . | TRBV20-1 | . | TGCAGTGCTCATGGGGGACATGGGAACATTCAGTACTTC | CSAHGGHGNIQYF
TRBJ2-1 | few | TRBV6-1 | TRBD2 | TGTGCCAGCAGTGAAGATAGCGGGGCCTACAATGAGCAGTTCTTC | CASSEDSGAYNEQFF
TRBJ2-5 | . | TRBV20-1 | TRBD2 | TGCAGTGCTCCGGAGCGGGACCTTTACCAAGAGACCCAGTACTTC | CSAPERDLYQETQYF
TRBJ2-7 | . | TRBV27 | . | TGTGCCAGCAGCGAACGAACAGGGTCCCCCTACGAGCAGTACTTC | CASSERTGSPYEQYF
TRBJ2-5 | few | TRBV5-5 | TRBD2 | TGTGCCGGGGCGGTCGGGGGGAAAGAGACCCAGTACTTC | CAGAVGGKETQYF
TRBJ2-7 | many | TRBV29-1 | . | TGCAGCGTTGAAGACACCGACTACGAGCAGTACTTC | CSVEDTDYEQYF
TRBJ1-5 | . | TRBV6-6 | . | TGTGCCAGCGCCGTCGGACTAAGCCAGCCCCAGCATTTT | CASAVGLSQPQHF
TRBJ1-2 | once | TRBV13 | . | TGTGCCAGCAGCCTCGGAGATCAAGGCTACACCTTC | CASSLGDQGYTF
TRBJ1-5 | . | TRBV7-8 | . | TGTGCCAGCAGCCCCGGGGGTCGGGCCAATCAGCCCCAGCATTTT | CASSPGGRANQPQHF
TRBJ2-7 | few | TRBV13 | TRBD1 | TGTGCCAGCAGCCACTCGACAGGGATGGACGAGCAGTACTTC | CASSHSTGMDEQYF
TRBJ2-7 | . | TRBV6-5 | . | TGTGCCAGCAGCGTGAGACAGTTCTACGAGCAGTACTTC | CASSVRQFYEQYF
TRBJ1-2 | . | TRBV9 | TRBD1 | TGTGCCAGCTCGAGGACAGGGGGCCAGGGCTATGGCTACACCTTC | CASSRTGGQGYGYTF
TRBJ1-2 | few | TRBV9 | . | TGTGCCAGCAGCGTAGCTACGGGGCTAATGGGTGGCTACACCTTC | CASSVATGLMGGYTF
TRBJ2-1 | . | TRBV5-1 | . | TGCGCCAGCAGCTTGGGACAGCGAAGCGTTGAGCAGTTCTTC | CASSLGQRSVEQFF